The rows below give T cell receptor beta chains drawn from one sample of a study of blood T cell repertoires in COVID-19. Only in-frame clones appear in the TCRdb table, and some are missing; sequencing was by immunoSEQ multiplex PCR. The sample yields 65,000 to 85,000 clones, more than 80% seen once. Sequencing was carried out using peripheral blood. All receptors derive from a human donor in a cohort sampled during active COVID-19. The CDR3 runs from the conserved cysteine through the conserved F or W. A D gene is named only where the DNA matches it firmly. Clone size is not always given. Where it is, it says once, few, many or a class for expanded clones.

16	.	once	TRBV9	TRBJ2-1	TGTGCCAGCAGCCCTAGCGCCGGAAGCTCCTACAATGAGCAGTTCTTC	CASSPSAGSSYNEQFF
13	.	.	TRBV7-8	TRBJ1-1	TGTGCCAGCAGGGGACAACAAAACACTGAAGCTTTCTTT	CASRGQQNTEAFF
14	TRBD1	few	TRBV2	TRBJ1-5	TGTGCCAGCCGCGGGACAGGGAATAACCGGCCCCAGCATTTT	CASRGTGNNRPQHF
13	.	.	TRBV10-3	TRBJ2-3	TGTGCCACCAAGGAGGGGGCCACAGATACGCAGTATTTT	CATKEGATDTQYF
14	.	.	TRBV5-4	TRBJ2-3	TGTGCCAGCAGCCGTGGGGAGATCACAGATACGCAGTATTTT	CASSRGEITDTQYF
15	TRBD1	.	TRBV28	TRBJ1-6	TGTGCCAGCAGTCTCGGACAGGGAAATTATTCACCCCTCCACTTT	CASSLGQGNYSPLHF
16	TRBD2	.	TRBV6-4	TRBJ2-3	TGTGCCAGCAGTGTATTAGCGGGGGGGAGCACAGATACGCAGTATTTT	CASSVLAGGSTDTQYF
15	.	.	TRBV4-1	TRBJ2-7	TGCGCCAGCAGCCAAATTCAGGGGTTCTCCTACGAGCAGTACTTC	CASSQIQGFSYEQYF
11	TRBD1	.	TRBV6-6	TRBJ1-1	TGTGCCAGCTTGGACAGGGGTGCGGCTTTCTTT	CASLDRGAAFF
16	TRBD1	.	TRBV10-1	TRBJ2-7	TGCGCCAGCAGTGAGTCGACAGGGCAGCCCCCCTACGAGCAGTACTTC	CASSESTGQPPYEQYF
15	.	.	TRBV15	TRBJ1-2	TGTGCCACCAGCAGAGATTATTATGTCGGGGATGGCTACACCTTC	CATSRDYYVGDGYTF
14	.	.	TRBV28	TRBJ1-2	TGTGCCAGCAGTTTACGGACTAAGAACTATGGCTACACCTTC	CASSLRTKNYGYTF
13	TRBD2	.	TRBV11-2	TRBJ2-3	TGTGCCAGCAGCTTAGAGAGCCTAGCGGCCCCGTATTTT	CASSLESLAAPYF
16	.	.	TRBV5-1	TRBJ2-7	TGCGCCAGCAGCCCCCCCCTACAGGGAATACTACGAGTGCAGTACTTC	CASSPPLQGILRVQYF
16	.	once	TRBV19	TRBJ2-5	TGTGCCAGTAGTATTGGTTTGGGAGGCGTCCAAGAGACCCAGTACTTC	CASSIGLGGVQETQYF
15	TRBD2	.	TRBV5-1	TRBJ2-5	TGCGCCAGCAGCTTGTCGGGGACTATCCAAGAGACCCAGTACTTC	CASSLSGTIQETQYF
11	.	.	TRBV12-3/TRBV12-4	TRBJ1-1	TGTGCCAGCAGCCGCCGGACTGAAGCTTTCTTT	CASSRRTEAFF
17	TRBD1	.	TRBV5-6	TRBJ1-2	TGTGCCAGCAGCTTGAGGGCGACAGGGCCCGCTAACTATGGCTACACCTTC	CASSLRATGPANYGYTF
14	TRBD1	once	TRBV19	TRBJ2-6	TGTGCCAGTAGTCACAGGGGTGGGGCCAACGTCCTGACTTTC	CASSHRGGANVLTF
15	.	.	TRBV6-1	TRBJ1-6	TGTGCCAGCAGTGAAGCCTCGGGGGAACATTCACCCCTCCACTTT	CASSEASGEHSPLHF
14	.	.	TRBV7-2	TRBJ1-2	TGTGCCAGCAGCCTAAGGACAGAAAACTATGGCTACACCTTC	CASSLRTENYGYTF
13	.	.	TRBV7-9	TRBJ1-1	TGTGCCAGCAGCTCCCGACAGGAAAGTGAAGCTTTCTTT	CASSSRQESEAFF
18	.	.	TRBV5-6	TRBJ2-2	TGTGCCAGCAGCTTGATGTTGACAGTGATACCGAACACCGGGGAGCTGTTTTTT	CASSLMLTVIPNTGELFF
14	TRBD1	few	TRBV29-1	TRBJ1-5	TGCAGCGTTAATACAGGGGCGAGCAATCAGCCCCAGCATTTT	CSVNTGASNQPQHF
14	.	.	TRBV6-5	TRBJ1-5	TGTGCCAGCAGTACAACAGGGTTGGATCAGCCCCAGCATTTT	CASSTTGLDQPQHF
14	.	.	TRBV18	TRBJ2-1	TGTGCCAGCTCACCTGGACTATCCTACAATGAGCAGTTCTTC	CASSPGLSYNEQFF
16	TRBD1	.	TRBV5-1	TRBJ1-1	TGCGCCAGCAGCCGTAAATCGGACAGGATTGGGACTGAAGCTTTCTTT	CASSRKSDRIGTEAFF
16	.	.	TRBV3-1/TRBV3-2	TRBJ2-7	TGTGCCAGCAGCCCTAGATTGGGTAGCGGAGCATACGAGCAGTACTTC	CASSPRLGSGAYEQYF
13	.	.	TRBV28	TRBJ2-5	TGTGCCACCCTCACAGGGTACCAAGAGACCCAGTACTTC	CATLTGYQETQYF
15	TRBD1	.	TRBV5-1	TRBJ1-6	TGCGCCAGCAGCCAGCAGGGGGTGGATAATTCACCCCTCCACTTT	CASSQQGVDNSPLHF